Shown below are 21 T cell receptor beta chains from a single sample sequenced in a study of T cells in Graves' hyperthyroidism and ophthalmopathy. RNA transcripts were the template for amplifying TCR beta CDR3 regions. The HTBI set primed first-round TCR CDR3 RT-PCR. TCRdb called the multiplex PCR reads again in MiXCR, with one record for every CDR3 protein. The data contain a few hundred thousand distinct CDR3 sequences, 15% to 17% of them seen just once; the ten biggest clones take up 12% to 15%. Sequenced: blood. These receptors all stem from a woman younger than 30 with Graves' hyperthyroidism.

This clonotype was counted at least ten times. The V gene is TRBV20-1, the J gene TRBJ2-3; 8 nucleotides line up with TRBD2. Germline CDR1 reads DFQATT; CDR2 reads SNEGSKA (reference sequence). Trimming at V came to 6 bases and at J to 2 bases, leaving 16 bases not matched to a gene. The CDR3 is made up of 17 amino acids. The CDR3 bases are TGCAGTGCCCGAGAAAGGACTAGCCTCTGGTCCACAGATACGCAGTATTTT. It encodes CSARERTSLWSTDTQYF.

This clonotype was observed many times. The chain has TRBV7-9 and TRBJ2-7, with 7 bases that match TRBD2. V shed 3 bases and J 2 bases; nucleotides not matched to a gene: 7. The germline V gene has CDR1 SEHNR and CDR2 FQNEAQ (reference sequence). There are 15 residues in the CDR3. This CDR3 is CASSFRASGAYEQYF. The CDR3 bases are TGTGCCAGCAGCTTTAGGGCTAGCGGAGCCTACGAGCAGTACTTC.

The chain links TRBV20-1 to TRBJ2-5; 8 positions agree with TRBD2. The V gene end was trimmed by 0 bases and the J gene end by 5 bases; junction bases not matched to a gene: 14. The germline gives CDR1 DFQATT, CDR2 SNEGSKA (reference sequence). This CDR3 has 17 residues. CDR3: CSARDPGAGGKLETQYF. The CDR3 DNA reads TGCAGTGCTAGAGATCCAGGGGCGGGGGGCAAGCTGGAGACCCAGTACTTC.

The chain combines TRBV4-2 with TRBJ1-2; tentatively, D is TRBD1 (6 bases). The CDR3 sequence is 14 residues long. V lost 0 bases, J lost 7 bases, and 12 bases lay in between. The germline V gene has CDR1 LGHNA and CDR2 YNFKEQ. CDR3 loop: CASSQEGGIPGYTF. In DNA, the CDR3 is TGTGCCAGCAGCCAAGAAGGGGGGATCCCTGGCTACACCTTC.

In this sample, this clonotype turned up many times. The V call is TRBV7-8, the J call TRBJ2-1; 9 nucleotides line up with TRBD2. Trimming removed 7 bases from V and 9 bases from J; junction bases left unmatched: 16. Germline V gives CDR1 SGHVS, CDR2 FQNEAQ. The CDR3 is 16 residues long. As DNA, the CDR3 is TGTGCCAGCACTCTCTGGGCGAGCGGGGGGTGGGGTGAGCAGTTCTTC. This translates into CASTLWASGGWGEQFF.

This clonotype was seen many times. The chain combines TRBV7-6 with TRBJ2-1; possible D gene TRBD2, 6 bases. Trimming pared 5 bases from V and 8 bases from J, leaving 22 bases between. This CDR3 region has 16 residues. CDR1 and CDR2 (germline): SGHVS, FNYEAQ. The CDR3 coding sequence is TGTGCCAGCAGCCCAACATACGGGACTCTCGGGGATGAGCAGTTCTTC. This codes for CASSPTYGTLGDEQFF. Looking up the rest from reference TRBV7-6 and TRBJ2-1 gives the full variable domain: GAGVSQSPRYKVTKRGQDVALRCDPISGHVSLYWYRQALGQGPEFLTYFNYEAQQDKSGLPNDRFSAERPEGSISTLTIQRTEQRDSAMYRCASSPTYGTLGDEQFFGPGTRLTVL.

This clonotype was detected a few times. The rearrangement links TRBV4-2 to TRBJ2-5; the D gene could be TRBD1 or TRBD2 (5 bases each). The V end lost 1 base, the J end lost 4 bases, and 10 bases lay between the germline ends. CDR3 length: 14 amino acids. The V gene's germline CDR1 is LGHNA and CDR2 YNFKEQ. The CDR3 DNA reads as TGTGCCAGCAGCCAAGTTGGGACCTTAGAGACCCAGTACTTC. Its protein product is CASSQVGTLETQYF.

This clonotype was counted at least ten times. The chain carries TRBV20-1 and TRBJ2-3; D is perhaps TRBD2 (5 bases). Germline CDR1 is DFQATT and CDR2 is SNEGSKA (reference sequence). The CDR3 runs to 10 residues. CDR3 sequence: CRGGSDTQYF. The CDR3 DNA is TGCAGGGGCGGGTCGGATACGCAGTATTTT.

J is TRBJ2-1 and V is TRBV20-1; D is ambiguous. The germline V and J ends were trimmed by 1 base and 14 bases, with 15 bases remaining between them. The V gene's germline CDR1 is DFQATT and CDR2 SNEGSKA (reference sequence). The CDR3 runs to 12 residues. Here the CDR3 reads CSARAASWVEFF. The CDR3 nucleotides read TGCAGTGCTAGAGCGGCTAGTTGGGTGGAGTTCTTC.

For this clonotype: A single base separates this from a much larger clone, so it may be a read error. The chain carries TRBV5-1 and TRBJ1-1; a possible D gene is TRBD1 (6 bases). CDR1 SGHRS and CDR2 YFSETQ come from the germline V gene. V gave up 2 bases and J gave up 4 bases, with 12 bases separating them. The CDR3 has 14 amino acids. The CDR3 DNA sequence: TGCGCCAGCAGCTTCGGGGACATGGCCACTGAAGCTTTCTTT. This codes for CASSFGDMATEAFF.

This clonotype was counted between two and nine times. The V gene is TRBV27, the J gene TRBJ2-7; the D gene is possibly TRBD2 (6 bases). V was shortened by 1 base and J by 0 bases, with 13 bases between the two germline ends. From germline, CDR1 is MNHEY and CDR2 SMNVEV (reference sequence). This CDR3 has 16 residues. CDR3 residues: CASSLFAGGSSYEQYF. The CDR3 DNA is TGTGCCAGCAGTTTATTTGCCGGGGGAAGCTCCTACGAGCAGTACTTC.

This clonotype was seen more than once but under ten times. V and J are TRBV6-1 and TRBJ1-2; 10 positions match TRBD1. With V trimmed by 6 bases and J by 4 bases, 5 bases remained unmatched. This CDR3 has 14 amino acids. The germline V gene encodes CDR1 MNHNS and CDR2 SASEGT. The CDR3 reads CASRRRDRGYGYTF. The CDR3 DNA is TGTGCCAGCAGGAGAAGGGACAGGGGCTATGGCTACACCTTC.

This clonotype was counted many times. As DNA, the CDR3 is TGCAGTGCTGAACCCATCGTACAGGGCTACGAGCAGTACTTC. This translates into CSAEPIVQGYEQYF. The V call is TRBV20-1, the J call TRBJ2-7; tentative D call: TRBD1 (6 bases). In germline, CDR1 is DFQATT, CDR2 SNEGSKA (reference sequence). This CDR3 is built from 14 residues. Trimming stripped 5 bases from V and 3 bases from J, with 17 bases between.

This clonotype was seen repeatedly, ten times or more. This sequence joins TRBV28 and TRBJ2-7, with D maybe TRBD2 (5 bases). V dropped 2 bases and J dropped 3 bases, with 17 bases sitting between them. The CDR3 length is 16 residues. Per germline, CDR1 MDHEN and CDR2 SYDVKM. CDR3 sequence (DNA): TGTGCCAGCAGTTTACCCAACGGGGAGATAAGCTACGAGCAGTACTTC. Translating it yields CASSLPNGEISYEQYF.

V gene TRBV2 combines with J gene TRBJ2-7, with D hard to call. The ends were cut back, 8 bases at V and 6 bases at J, with 8 bases in the middle. The germline CDR1 and CDR2 sequences are SNHLY and FYNNEI. The length of the CDR3 is 10 residues. CDR3 DNA sequence: TGTGCCAGCTATGGGGTCGAGCAGTACTTC. Its translation is CASYGVEQYF. Full variable domain (remainder filled in from reference TRBV2 and TRBJ2-7): EPEVTQTPSHQVTQMGQEVILRCVPISNHLYFYWYRQILGQKVEFLVSFYNNEISEKSEIFDDQFSVERPDGSNFTLKIRSTKLEDSAMYFCASYGVEQYFGPGTRLTVT.

This clonotype was seen repeatedly, ten times or more. The rearrangement uses TRBV29-1 and TRBJ2-7; D possibly corresponds to TRBD1 (6 bases). V was cut by 4 bases and J by 6 bases, with 13 bases left in between. Germline V gene lookup returns CDR1 SQVTM and CDR2 ANQGSEA. This CDR3 spans 12 amino acids. The CDR3 sequence is CSVVQGLGEQYF. As DNA, the CDR3 is TGCAGCGTTGTACAGGGTCTCGGCGAGCAGTACTTC.

The chain recombines TRBV5-1 with TRBJ1-6; TRBD1 aligns across 9 bases. The germline gives CDR1 SGHRS, CDR2 YFSETQ. This CDR3 spans 14 amino acids. With 4 bases clipped from V and 9 bases from J, the junction kept 5 bases outside the gene matches. CDR3 protein: CASSTDRGSSPLHF. CDR3 nucleotide sequence: TGCGCCAGCAGCACCGACAGGGGGTCTTCACCCCTCCACTTT.

Of note for this clonotype: Being one base from a much bigger clone, this may be a read error. The CDR3 does not end in the conserved phenylalanine or tryptophan, so this is likely a read error. The rearrangement links TRBV6-2 or TRBV6-3 to TRBJ1-1; D is undetermined. Looked up from germline, CDR1 is MNHEY and CDR2 is SVGEGT. The V gene lost 5 bases and the J gene lost 2 bases, with 12 bases spanning the gap. CDR3 length equals 14 residues. CDR3 coding DNA: TGTGCCAGCAGTCTACTGGGGATAAACACTGAAGCTTTCCTT. Translated: CASSLLGINTEAFL.

This clonotype was detected ten times or more. The chain is built from TRBV7-9 and TRBJ2-2; 10 bases match TRBD2. The J segment lost 1 base and the V segment lost 4 bases, leaving 3 bases of the junction unmatched. The CDR3 is 16 residues long. Germline loops: CDR1 SEHNR, CDR2 FQNEAQ (reference sequence). The DNA of the CDR3 is TGTGCCAGCAGCTCTCTAGCGGGGGAGAACACCGGGGAGCTGTTTTTT. Translating gives CASSSLAGENTGELFF.

This clonotype was detected only once. The gene calls are TRBV9 and TRBJ2-2, with unresolved D. V was clipped by 0 bases and J by 4 bases, with 7 bases between them. The CDR3 has 14 residues. Germline CDR1 reads SGDLS; CDR2 reads YYNGEE. This CDR3 reads CASSVASVTGELFF. As DNA, the CDR3 is TGTGCCAGCAGCGTAGCGAGTGTCACCGGGGAGCTGTTTTTT.

There are many counts of this clonotype. This chain joins TRBV28 and TRBJ2-7, with 11 positions matching TRBD2. J lost 2 bases, V lost 10 bases, and 10 bases had no gene match. Germline CDR1 and CDR2: MDHEN and SYDVKM. The CDR3 has 15 amino acids. The CDR3 DNA reads TGTGCCATCAGCCGGCGACTAGCGGGGCCCTACGAGCAGTACTTC. This gives the protein CAISRRLAGPYEQYF.